Each of the 17 T cell receptor beta chains below was sequenced from the same sample in a study of naive and memory T cell subsets. Two oligonucleotides, mixed equimolar, formed the beta constant-region primer covering TRBC1 and TRBC2. Ligated cDNA was amplified by four rounds of PCR with nested alpha and beta constant-region primers and SP2. TCRdb re-called the UMI-ligation and nested PCR reads with MiXCR, one entry per CDR3 protein. Counted here are 95,000 to 150,000 distinct CDR3 sequences, roughly 36% occurring once; the ten biggest clones make up around 0.92%. The specimen sequenced was central memory CD4+ T cells from blood. The source of these receptors is a human donor in good health.

The genes are TRBV7-6 and TRBJ2-5, with 7 bases that match TRBD1. There are 14 residues in the CDR3. J was trimmed by 2 bases and V by 3 bases; bases with no gene match: 3. Germline-derived CDR1 and CDR2 are SGHVS and FNYEAQ. The CDR3 here is CASSFFRGQETQYF. CDR3 DNA: TGTGCCAGCAGCTTCTTCAGGGGGCAAGAGACCCAGTACTTC. Full variable domain (remainder filled in from reference TRBV7-6 and TRBJ2-5): GAGVSQSPRYKVTKRGQDVALRCDPISGHVSLYWYRQALGQGPEFLTYFNYEAQQDKSGLPNDRFSAERPEGSISTLTIQRTEQRDSAMYRCASSFFRGQETQYFGPGTRLLVL.

J is TRBJ2-1 and V is TRBV10-3; no definite D call. Trimming removed 3 bases from V and 8 bases from J, with 5 bases in between. Germline-derived CDR1 and CDR2 are ENHRY and SYGVKD. The CDR3 extends over 11 amino acids. The CDR3 protein is CAISDLYEQFF. The CDR3 nucleotides read TGTGCCATCAGTGATTTGTATGAGCAGTTCTTC.

Notes on this clonotype: A junction end diverges from the germline sequence, so it may reflect a read error. The chain combines TRBV10-3 with TRBJ1-6, with a tentative D call TRBD1 (5 bases). Germline loops: CDR1 ENHRY, CDR2 SYGVKD. The CDR3 contains 14 residues. The CDR3 DNA sequence: TGTGCCATCAGTGAAACAGGCTATAATTCACCCCACCACTTT. It specifies CAISETGYNSPHHF.

This chain connects TRBV27 to TRBJ1-2; D gene unclear. The CDR3 runs to 13 residues. Between the trimmed V and J ends, which lost 6 bases and 0 bases, there was a span of 8 bases. CDR1 MNHEY and CDR2 SMNVEV come from the germline V gene (reference sequence). This CDR3 reads CASRAQPNYGYTF. The DNA of the CDR3 is TGTGCCAGCAGGGCACAACCTAACTATGGCTACACCTTC.

This chain joins TRBV18 and TRBJ2-5, with D perhaps TRBD1 (6 bases). The CDR3 length is 14 residues. Per germline, CDR1 KGHSH and CDR2 LQKENI. The V gene lost 4 bases and the J gene lost 5 bases, with 14 bases spanning the gap. The CDR3 sequence is CASSRFPGDETQYF. CDR3 sequence (DNA): TGTGCCAGCTCACGTTTCCCAGGGGACGAGACCCAGTACTTC.

V and J are TRBV29-1 and TRBJ2-3, with TRBD2 matching over 11 bases. Germline CDR1 SQVTM, CDR2 ANQGSEA. V lost 5 bases and J lost 2; bases outside the gene matches: 6. This CDR3 contains 15 residues. The CDR3 DNA reads TGCAGCGTTCCCGGGACTAGCGGATACACAGATACGCAGTATTTT. Translating gives CSVPGTSGYTDTQYF.

This clonotype came up a few times. This sequence joins TRBV15 and TRBJ2-1; 13 positions agree with TRBD2. Germline assignment: CDR1 LNHNV and CDR2 YYDKDF (reference sequence). The CDR3 totals 17 residues. J was trimmed by 1 base and V by 3 bases; bases with no gene match: 3. CDR3 nucleotides: TGTGCCACCAGCAGGGAACTAGCGGGAGGGTCCTACAATGAGCAGTTCTTC. This codes for CATSRELAGGSYNEQFF.

In this sample, this clonotype turned up a few times. The chain uses TRBV12-3 or TRBV12-4 and TRBJ2-2; D is ambiguous. The CDR3 is 14 residues long. Trimming shortened V by 3 bases and J by 4 bases, and 9 bases separated the two germline ends. CDR3 sequence: CASSFLRSTGELFF. The CDR3 coding sequence is TGTGCCAGCAGTTTTTTGAGGTCCACCGGGGAGCTGTTTTTT.

The J gene is TRBJ2-7, the V gene TRBV2, with 16 bases fitting TRBD2. CDR1 and CDR2 (germline): SNHLY, FYNNEI. This CDR3 spans 16 amino acids. V shed 10 bases and J 4 bases; nucleotides not matched to a gene: 10. This CDR3 reads CATTGTSGRAGYEQYF. The CDR3 DNA follows: TGTGCCACAACCGGGACTAGCGGGAGGGCCGGATACGAGCAGTACTTC.

The V gene is TRBV9, the J gene TRBJ2-1; unclear D gene. With 4 bases removed from V and 4 bases from J, the gap between germline ends came to 12 bases. Per germline, CDR1 SGDLS and CDR2 YYNGEE. There are 14 residues in the CDR3. The CDR3 is CASSPEPLYNEQFF. In nucleotides, the CDR3 is TGTGCCAGCAGCCCAGAGCCCCTATACAATGAGCAGTTCTTC. The full variable domain, in which reference TRBV9 and TRBJ2-1 provide the parts outside the CDR3, is DSGVTQTPKHLITATGQRVTLRCSPRSGDLSVYWYQQSLDQGLQFLIQYYNGEERAKGNILERFSAQQFPDLHSELNLSSLELGDSALYFCASSPEPLYNEQFFGPGTRLTVL.

This clonotype has just a few counts. The chain couples TRBV5-6 to TRBJ1-2, with D possibly TRBD1 on 5 matching bases. Germline CDR1 is SGHDT and CDR2 is YYEEEE. This CDR3 has 14 residues. Deletions cut 4 bases from V and 4 bases from J, with 14 bases between. The chain's CDR3 is CASSPRRVGYGYTF. CDR3 DNA: TGTGCCAGCAGCCCCCGCAGGGTTGGCTATGGCTACACCTTC.

This clonotype has ten or more counts. The chain links TRBV20-1 to TRBJ2-7; 10 bases are a match to TRBD2. The CDR3 length is 16 residues. V gave up 1 base and J gave up 4 bases; unmatched junction bases: 10. From germline, CDR1 is DFQATT and CDR2 SNEGSKA (reference sequence). This CDR3 is CSARGWTSGKPYEQYF. DNA for the CDR3: TGCAGTGCTAGAGGTTGGACTAGCGGAAAACCTTACGAGCAGTACTTC.

Only a few counts were recorded for this clonotype. The rearrangement links TRBV20-1 to TRBJ2-5, with 8 bases identical to TRBD1. CDR3 length equals 14 residues. From germline, CDR1 is DFQATT and CDR2 SNEGSKA (reference sequence). V lost 3 bases and J lost 6; bases outside the gene matches: 9. CDR3 nucleotides: TGCAGTGCTAGTGTAAACCAGGGGGCTCAGACCCAGTACTTC. It specifies CSASVNQGAQTQYF.

The chain links TRBV28 to TRBJ2-5; 8 nucleotides align to TRBD1. V shed 6 bases and J 4 bases; nucleotides not matched to a gene: 10. The CDR3 has 15 amino acids. Germline CDR1 reads MDHEN; CDR2 reads SYDVKM. The CDR3 nucleotides are TGTGCCAGCAGCACCCATGGACAGGGTGGAGAGACCCAGTACTTC. Amino acid sequence: CASSTHGQGGETQYF.

V and J are TRBV28 and TRBJ2-1, with a possible D match to TRBD2 (6 bases). The CDR3 runs to 14 residues. Germline V lookup: CDR1 MDHEN, CDR2 SYDVKM. V gave up 7 bases and J gave up 8 bases, with 18 bases separating them. The CDR3 DNA reads as TGTGCCAGCACGGAGGGGACTGGCCGCGATGAGCAGTTCTTC. Its protein is CASTEGTGRDEQFF.

The chain carries TRBV18 and TRBJ1-5; D remains unclear. The CDR3 extends over 13 amino acids. The V end was cut by 3 bases, the J end by 4 bases, with 7 bases between. The V gene's germline CDR1 is KGHSH and CDR2 LQKENI. The CDR3: CASSPTRNQPQHF. CDR3 nucleotides: TGTGCCAGCTCACCGACCCGAAATCAGCCCCAGCATTTT.

A few counts support this clonotype. J is TRBJ2-3 and V is TRBV7-9; no reliable D call. From germline, CDR1 is SEHNR and CDR2 FQNEAQ (reference sequence). Trimming left V 2 bases short and J 0 bases short, with 6 bases between. There are 14 residues in the CDR3. CDR3 sequence reads: CASSLSASTDTQYF. The CDR3 DNA sequence: TGTGCCAGCAGCTTATCGGCTAGCACAGATACGCAGTATTTT.